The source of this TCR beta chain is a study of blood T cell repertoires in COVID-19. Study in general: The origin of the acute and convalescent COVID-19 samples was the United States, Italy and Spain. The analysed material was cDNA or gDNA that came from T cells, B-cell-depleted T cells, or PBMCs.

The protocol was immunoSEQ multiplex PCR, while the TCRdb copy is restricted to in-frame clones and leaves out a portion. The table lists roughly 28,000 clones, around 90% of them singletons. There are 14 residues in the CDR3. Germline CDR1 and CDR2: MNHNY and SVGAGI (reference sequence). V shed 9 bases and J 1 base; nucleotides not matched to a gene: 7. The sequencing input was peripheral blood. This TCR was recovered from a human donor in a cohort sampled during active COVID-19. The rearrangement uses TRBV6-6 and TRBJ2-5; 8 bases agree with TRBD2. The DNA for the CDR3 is TGTGCCAGTCGGGGGGGCGGGGGCCAAGAGACCCAGTACTTC. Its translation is CASRGGGGQETQYF.